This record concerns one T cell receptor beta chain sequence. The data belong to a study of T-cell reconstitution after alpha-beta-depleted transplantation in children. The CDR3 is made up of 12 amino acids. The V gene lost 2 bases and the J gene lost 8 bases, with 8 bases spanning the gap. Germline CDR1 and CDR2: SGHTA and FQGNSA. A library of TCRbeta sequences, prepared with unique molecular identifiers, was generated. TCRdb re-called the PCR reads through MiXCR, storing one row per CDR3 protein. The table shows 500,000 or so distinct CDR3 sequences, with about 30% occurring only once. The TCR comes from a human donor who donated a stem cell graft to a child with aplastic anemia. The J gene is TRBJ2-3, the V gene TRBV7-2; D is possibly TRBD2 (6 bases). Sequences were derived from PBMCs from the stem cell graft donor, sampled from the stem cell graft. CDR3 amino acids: CASSLTLATQYF. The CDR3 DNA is TGTGCCAGCAGCTTAACACTAGCTACGCAGTATTTT.